The present T cell receptor (beta chain) was sequenced within a study of T cells in Graves' hyperthyroidism and ophthalmopathy. Regarding the study as a whole: The model anticipated ophthalmopathy a median around six months pre-onset. Peripheral blood also featured most of the thyroid clonotypes expanded above 0.001.

Lactation, pregnancy, other autoimmune disease or uncontrolled infection excluded patients. The PBMCs were sourced from fresh peripheral blood (approximately 9.6 ml). At least ten counts were recorded for this clonotype. Its antigen is unidentified. Amplification of TCR beta CDR3 regions used RNA as the template. HTBI primers drove first-round RT-PCR of the TCR CDR3. TCRdb recomputed calls from the multiplex PCR reads with MiXCR, one row per CDR3 protein. Of around 60,000 distinct CDR3 sequences in the sample, just under 50% were seen once. CDR3 length: 13 residues. CDR1 is MNHEY, CDR2 SMNVEV, per germline (reference sequence). V was pared by 1 base and J by 8 bases, with 11 bases between.

Sequenced material: blood. The clonotype originates from a woman aged 30 to 39 with Graves' ophthalmopathy. The chain is built from TRBV27 and TRBJ1-2, with D tentatively TRBD1 (6 bases). CDR3: CASSLLGGEGYTF. CDR3 in DNA: TGTGCCAGCAGTTTATTAGGGGGGGAGGGCTACACCTTC.